This T cell receptor (beta chain) was recovered during a study of CD8+CD57+ T cells in acquired aplastic anemia. CDR3 and TCR beta VDJ profiling relied on a genomic DNA template. One entry per CDR3 protein, called by TCRdb with MiXCR from the reads. Seen here are hundreds of thousands of distinct CDR3 sequences, roughly 64% observed once, and the top ten hold approximately 3.8%. This clonotype has a count of ten or more. Its antigen remains unknown. Whole-study results and caveats: Nearly 30 CD8+ CDR3 sequences were shared between patients and controls.

Germline CDR1 reads SGHTA; CDR2 reads FQGNSA. Trimming took 1 base from V and 6 from J; bases not matched to a gene: 7. The CDR3 extends over 16 amino acids. The chain recombines TRBV7-2 with TRBJ2-3, with 10 bases identical to TRBD1. Sequencing used sorted CD4+, CD8+, or CD8+CD57+ T cells (not recorded which) from PBMCs. The clonotype comes from a human donor in good health, serving as a control. In DNA form, the CDR3 reads TGTGCCAGCAGCTTAGGATCGACAGGGGGCGTGGATACGCAGTATTTT. Its protein product is CASSLGSTGGVDTQYF. Full variable domain (rest looked up from reference TRBV7-2 and TRBJ2-3): GAGVSQSPSNKVTEKGKDVELRCDPISGHTALYWYRQSLGQGLEFLIYFQGNSAPDKSGLPSDRFSAERTGGSVSTLTIQRTQQEDSAVYLCASSLGSTGGVDTQYFGPGTRLTVL.